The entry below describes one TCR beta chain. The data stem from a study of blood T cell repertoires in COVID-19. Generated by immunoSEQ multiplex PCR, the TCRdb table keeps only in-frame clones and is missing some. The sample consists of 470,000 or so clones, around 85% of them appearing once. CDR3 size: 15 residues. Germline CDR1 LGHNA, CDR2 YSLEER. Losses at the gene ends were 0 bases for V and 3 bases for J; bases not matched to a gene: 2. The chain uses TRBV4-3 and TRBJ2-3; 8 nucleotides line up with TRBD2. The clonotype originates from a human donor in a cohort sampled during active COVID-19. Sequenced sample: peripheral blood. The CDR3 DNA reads TGCGCCAGCAGCCAAGAGAGCGGGAGAACAGATACGCAGTATTTT. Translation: CASSQESGRTDTQYF.